These 24 T cell receptor beta chains came from one sample sequenced in a study of CXCR3-negative and CXCR3-positive naive CD8 T cells. Each TRB cDNA library was prepared by 5' RACE (with UMI labels). With the 5' RACE reads reprocessed, TCRdb shows one record per CDR3 protein and no DNA. Its table records roughly 40,000 distinct CDR3 sequences. Specimen: memory CD8+ T cells from blood. The receptors derive from a human donor in good health. Some clones in this sample may be carry-over from other donors' samples.

The V and J genes are TRBV4-1 and TRBJ2-5; the D call of TRBD1 rests on TCRdb alone, since no DNA is present to check it. The germline V gene encodes CDR1 MGHRA and CDR2 YSYEKL. The CDR3 has 13 residues. CDR3 amino acids: CASSQGRGETQYF.

This chain uses TRBV10-2 with TRBJ2-7. In germline, CDR1 is WSHSY, CDR2 SAAADI. The CDR3 runs 14 residues. The CDR3 reads CASSERRDPYEQYF.

The rearrangement joins TRBV13 to TRBJ2-1; there is no DNA to check the TCRdb D call of TRBD1. The CDR3 consists of 16 residues. Germline CDR1 is PRHDT and CDR2 is FYEKMQ (reference sequence). CDR3 in amino acids: CASSTGRGHLYNEQFF.

The gene calls are TRBV7-9 and TRBJ2-6; there is no DNA to check the TCRdb D call of TRBD1. The germline V gene encodes CDR1 SEHNR and CDR2 FQNEAQ (reference sequence). There are 17 residues in the CDR3. The CDR3 sequence: CATPSGQGPLWANVLTF.

The rearrangement uses TRBV7-9 and TRBJ2-3; TCRdb lists TRBD2, though no DNA is available to test this call. This CDR3 is 16 amino acids long. The germline CDR1 and CDR2 sequences are SEHNR and FQNEAQ (reference sequence). The CDR3 protein is CASSLVGTTLLDTQYF.

V and J are TRBV29-1 and TRBJ2-7; the TCRdb D gene call, TRBD2, has no DNA to confirm it. Looked up from germline, CDR1 is SQVTM and CDR2 is ANQGSEA. The CDR3 spans 11 residues. The CDR3: CSVEGGKEQYF.

The J gene is TRBJ2-2, the V gene TRBV4-3; no DNA is available, so the TRBD1 call from TCRdb remains unchecked. The germline gives CDR1 LGHNA, CDR2 YSLEER. The CDR3 length is 15 residues. The CDR3 sequence is CASSQAQGSTGELFF.

The genes are TRBV7-6 and TRBJ2-7; TCRdb's assignment of TRBD1 cannot be checked, as there is no DNA. This CDR3 is built from 15 residues. The V gene's germline CDR1 is SGHVS and CDR2 FNYEAQ. The CDR3 loop is CASSLDPGGGSEQYF.

The chain has TRBV7-2 and TRBJ1-1. In germline, CDR1 is SGHTA, CDR2 FQGNSA. The CDR3 is 13 amino acids. The CDR3 loop reads CASSRSLNTEAFF.

The rearrangement links TRBV3-1 to TRBJ2-5; TCRdb's D call of TRBD1 is untestable without DNA. CDR1 LGHDT and CDR2 YNNKEL come from the germline V gene (reference sequence). This CDR3 region has 17 residues. The CDR3 is CASSHRDTDPRGETQYF.

The V and J genes are TRBV4-3 and TRBJ1-1. Germline V gene sequence: CDR1 LGHNA, CDR2 YSLEER. CDR3 length equals 14 residues. Here the CDR3 reads CASSQDSLNTEAFF.

The V and J genes are TRBV5-1 and TRBJ2-7; without DNA, the TCRdb call of TRBD2 cannot be checked. Germline CDR1 SGHRS, CDR2 YFSETQ. CDR3 length: 15 residues. This CDR3 is CASSSPGHLLGEQYF.

J is TRBJ1-1 and V is TRBV7-8; TCRdb lists TRBD1, though no DNA is available to test this call. CDR3 size: 14 residues. CDR1 SGHVS and CDR2 FQNEAQ come from the germline V gene. This CDR3 reads CASGSGRPRPEAFF.

The chain carries TRBV7-3 and TRBJ1-1. CDR3 length: 13 amino acids. Germline V gene sequence: CDR1 SGHTA, CDR2 FQGTGA. CDR3 loop: CASSLTSITEAFF.

The gene calls are TRBV19 and TRBJ1-1. The CDR3 length is 12 residues. Germline V lookup: CDR1 LNHDA, CDR2 SQIVND (reference sequence). CDR3 region: CASIWQGGVAFF.

The V call is TRBV7-2, the J call TRBJ2-7; TCRdb indicates TRBD1, and absent DNA this call remains unverified. Germline CDR1 SGHTA, CDR2 FQGNSA. The CDR3 has 14 residues. The CDR3 here is CATSGGTGAWEQYF.

This clonotype is called medium-sized based on its frequency. The J gene is TRBJ2-1, the V gene TRBV19; TCRdb gives TRBD1 as the D gene, but with no DNA this cannot be confirmed. Looked up from germline, CDR1 is LNHDA and CDR2 is SQIVND (reference sequence). This CDR3 spans 12 amino acids. CDR3 amino acids: CASSIPGGEQFF.

The chain combines TRBV12-3 or TRBV12-4 with TRBJ2-7; TCRdb's D call of TRBD1 is untestable without DNA. The CDR3 loop spans 12 amino acids. This CDR3 reads CASSRDRVEQYF.

This rearrangement joins TRBV28 to TRBJ2-6. The CDR3 loop spans 15 amino acids. Germline values: CDR1 MDHEN, CDR2 SYDVKM. This chain's CDR3 is CASKPTETGVNVLTF.

This chain joins TRBV27 and TRBJ2-7; TCRdb calls TRBD1, which cannot be checked without DNA. This CDR3 contains 12 residues. CDR1 and CDR2 from the germline V gene are MNHEY and SMNVEV (reference sequence). This CDR3 is CASSDRAYEQYF.

The chain joins TRBV10-3 to TRBJ2-7; the TRBD1 assignment by TCRdb is unverifiable without DNA. This CDR3 is built from 13 residues. CDR1 ENHRY and CDR2 SYGVKD come from the germline V gene. The chain's CDR3 is CAISLQGYYEQYF.

CDR3 in amino acids: CASSEVEESGELFF. The chain combines TRBV25-1 with TRBJ2-2. This CDR3 contains 14 residues. From germline, CDR1 is MGHDK and CDR2 SYGVNS.

The CDR3 here is CASSLAGGTGELFF. The genes are TRBV6-6 and TRBJ2-2; TCRdb's assignment of TRBD2 cannot be checked, as there is no DNA. The CDR3 runs to 14 residues. Germline V CDR1 and CDR2: MNHNY, SVGAGI (reference sequence).

The chain is built from TRBV27 and TRBJ2-1; TCRdb indicates TRBD1, and absent DNA this call remains unverified. Germline V lookup: CDR1 MNHEY, CDR2 SMNVEV (reference sequence). This CDR3 has 11 amino acids. CDR3 protein: CASSSGPLQFF.